A selection of T cell receptor beta chains follows, all from one sample in a study of T cells in Graves' hyperthyroidism and ophthalmopathy. TCRdb reanalysed the multiplex PCR reads using MiXCR and keeps one entry per CDR3 protein. Here the sample spans 500,000 to 800,000 distinct CDR3 sequences, roughly 14% being singletons. Material for sequencing was blood. These receptor sequences come from a woman aged 45-65 years with Graves' ophthalmopathy. Both conserved end residues are part of each CDR3. The D gene is left open where the match is weak. Size is stated as once, few, many or a size class.

j_gene: TRBJ2-4; v_gene: TRBV3-1; d_gene: TRBD2; abundance: many; CDR3aa: CASSQEEQRGGSSNIQYF; CDR3nt: TGTGCCAGCAGCCAAGAGGAGCAGCGGGGAGGGTCGTCCAACATTCAGTACTTC
j_gene: TRBJ2-3; v_gene: TRBV5-1; d_gene: NA; abundance: many; CDR3aa: CASTAVSDTQYF; CDR3nt: TGCGCCAGCACTGCAGTATCAGATACGCAGTATTTT
j_gene: TRBJ1-5; v_gene: TRBV7-9; d_gene: TRBD1; abundance: few; CDR3aa: CASTTTGGGNQPQHF; CDR3nt: TGTGCCAGCACTACAACAGGGGGAGGCAATCAGCCCCAGCATTTT
j_gene: TRBJ2-7; v_gene: TRBV2; d_gene: NA; abundance: many; CDR3aa: CASSESGGFGRENPEQYF; CDR3nt: TGTGCCAGCAGTGAATCAGGGGGCTTTGGGCGGGAGAACCCCGAGCAGTACTTC
j_gene: TRBJ2-2; v_gene: TRBV19; d_gene: TRBD1; abundance: many; CDR3aa: CASSTVGQGLTGELFF; CDR3nt: TGTGCCAGTAGTACGGTGGGACAGGGACTCACCGGGGAGCTGTTTTTT
j_gene: TRBJ2-1; v_gene: TRBV6-2/TRBV6-3; d_gene: NA; abundance: once; CDR3aa: CASCANSYNEQFF; CDR3nt: TGTGCCAGCTGTGCGAACAGCTACAATGAGCAGTTCTTC
j_gene: TRBJ2-3; v_gene: TRBV5-6; d_gene: NA; abundance: many; CDR3aa: CASSLIPRSSTDTQYF; CDR3nt: TGTGCCAGCAGCTTGATCCCCAGATCTAGCACAGATACGCAGTATTTT
j_gene: TRBJ2-5; v_gene: TRBV12-3/TRBV12-4; d_gene: TRBD2; abundance: many; CDR3aa: CASSPRGLAGGRLKLGQETQYF; CDR3nt: TGTGCCAGCAGTCCTCGGGGACTAGCGGGAGGTCGGTTGAAACTAGGGCAAGAGACCCAGTACTTC
j_gene: TRBJ2-7; v_gene: TRBV9; d_gene: NA; abundance: many; CDR3aa: CASGRDTTGVVQYF; CDR3nt: TGTGCCAGTGGGAGGGACACCACCGGTGTCGTGCAGTACTTC
j_gene: TRBJ2-1; v_gene: TRBV12-3/TRBV12-4; d_gene: TRBD1; abundance: many; CDR3aa: CASSFDRVNEQFF; CDR3nt: TGTGCCAGCAGTTTTGACAGGGTCAATGAGCAGTTCTTC
j_gene: TRBJ1-2; v_gene: TRBV7-9; d_gene: TRBD1; abundance: many; CDR3aa: CASSGDDRGIANYGYTF; CDR3nt: TGTGCCAGCAGCGGCGACGACAGGGGTATAGCTAACTATGGCTACACCTTC
j_gene: TRBJ2-1; v_gene: TRBV5-1; d_gene: NA; abundance: many; CDR3aa: CASSPFGNEQFF; CDR3nt: TGCGCCAGCAGCCCCTTTGGCAATGAGCAGTTCTTC
j_gene: TRBJ1-1; v_gene: TRBV12-3/TRBV12-4; d_gene: NA; abundance: many; CDR3aa: CATTSAGVGAFF; CDR3nt: TGTGCCACCACATCGGCAGGGGTCGGTGCTTTCTTT
j_gene: TRBJ1-3; v_gene: TRBV2; d_gene: TRBD1; abundance: many; CDR3aa: CASRDRGFSGNTIYF; CDR3nt: TGTGCCAGCAGAGACAGGGGGTTCTCTGGAAACACCATATATTTT